Here is one TCR beta chain with its context. Its specificity is unknown. The sample belongs to a study of cytomegalovirus exposure and HLA in healthy donors. The study's findings and limits: Clonal expansion was found to be greater in HLA-associated TCR beta chains than in equally common others in a later analysis. At a 0.05 false discovery rate, a later analysis found approximately 15,000 TCR beta sequences to be associated with HLA alleles. Despite most TCR sequences being rare, some public TCRs occurred in many donors.

Trimming stripped 6 bases from V and 9 bases from J, with 15 bases between. CDR1 and CDR2 from the germline V gene are SNHLY and FYNNEI. This CDR3 has 13 residues. The PCR had 60 Vbeta and 13 Jbeta primers. The table came from immunoSEQ multiplex PCR; TCRdb's copy has only in-frame clones and leaves some out. The table lists roughly 100,000 clones, around 79% of them singletons. The origin of this receptor is a man in his fifties or sixties in good health and CMV-seronegative. The chain has TRBV2 and TRBJ1-5, with D perhaps matching TRBD1 (5 bases). The specimen was PBMCs. The CDR3 sequence is CASRATRQGPQHF. DNA for the CDR3: TGTGCCAGCAGAGCGACCCGGCAGGGGCCCCAGCATTTT.